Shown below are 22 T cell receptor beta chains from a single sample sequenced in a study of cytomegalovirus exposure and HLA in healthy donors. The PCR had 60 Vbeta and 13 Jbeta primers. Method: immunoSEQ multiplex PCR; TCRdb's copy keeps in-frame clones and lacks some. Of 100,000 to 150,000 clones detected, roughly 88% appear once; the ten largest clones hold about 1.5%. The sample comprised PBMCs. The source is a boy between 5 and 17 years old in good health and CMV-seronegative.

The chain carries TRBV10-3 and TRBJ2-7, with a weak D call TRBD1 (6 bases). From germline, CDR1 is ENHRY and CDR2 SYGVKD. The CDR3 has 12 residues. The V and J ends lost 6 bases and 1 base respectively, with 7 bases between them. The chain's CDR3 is CAIRQGSYEQYF. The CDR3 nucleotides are TGTGCCATCAGACAGGGATCCTACGAGCAGTACTTC.

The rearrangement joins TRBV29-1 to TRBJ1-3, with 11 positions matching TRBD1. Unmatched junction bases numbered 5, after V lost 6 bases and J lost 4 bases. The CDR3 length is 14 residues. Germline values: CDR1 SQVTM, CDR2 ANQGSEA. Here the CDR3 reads CSVGQGAGGNTIYF. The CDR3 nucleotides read TGCAGCGTCGGACAGGGGGCTGGGGGAAACACCATATATTTT.

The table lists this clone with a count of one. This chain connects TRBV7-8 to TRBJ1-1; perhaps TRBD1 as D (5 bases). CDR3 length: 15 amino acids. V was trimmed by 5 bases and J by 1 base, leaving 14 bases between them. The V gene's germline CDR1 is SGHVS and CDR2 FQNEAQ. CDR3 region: CASSANAGTNTEAFF. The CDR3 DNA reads TGTGCCAGCAGCGCAAACGCGGGGACGAACACTGAAGCTTTCTTT. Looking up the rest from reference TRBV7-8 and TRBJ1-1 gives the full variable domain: GAGVSQSPRYKVAKRGQDVALRCDPISGHVSLFWYQQALGQGPEFLTYFQNEAQLDKSGLPSDRFFAERPEGSVSTLKIQRTQQEDSAVYLCASSANAGTNTEAFFGQGTRLTVV.

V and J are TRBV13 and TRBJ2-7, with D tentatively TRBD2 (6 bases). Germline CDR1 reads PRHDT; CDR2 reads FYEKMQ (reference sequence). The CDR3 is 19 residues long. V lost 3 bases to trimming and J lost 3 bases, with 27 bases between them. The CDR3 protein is CASSFRDLDGRIQIYEQYF. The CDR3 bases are TGTGCCAGCAGCTTCCGCGACCTGGACGGGAGAATTCAAATCTACGAGCAGTACTTC.

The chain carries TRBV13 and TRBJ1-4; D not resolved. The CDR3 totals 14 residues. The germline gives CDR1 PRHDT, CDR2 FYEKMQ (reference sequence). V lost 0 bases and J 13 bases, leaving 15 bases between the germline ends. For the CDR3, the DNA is TGTGCCAGCAGCTTAGGTGGAGGCGGCGCGGGACTGTTTTTT. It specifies CASSLGGGGAGLFF.

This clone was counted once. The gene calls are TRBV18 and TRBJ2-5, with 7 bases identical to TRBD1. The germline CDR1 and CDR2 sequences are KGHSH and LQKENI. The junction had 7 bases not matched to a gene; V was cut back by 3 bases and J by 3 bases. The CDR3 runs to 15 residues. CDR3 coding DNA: TGTGCCAGCTCACCTACAGGGGTTTTGAAAGAGACCCAGTACTTC. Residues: CASSPTGVLKETQYF.

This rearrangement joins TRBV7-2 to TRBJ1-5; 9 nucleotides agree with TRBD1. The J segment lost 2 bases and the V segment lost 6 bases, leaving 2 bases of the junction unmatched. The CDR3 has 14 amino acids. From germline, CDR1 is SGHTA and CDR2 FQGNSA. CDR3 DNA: TGTGCCAGCAGGCGGACAGGGGGCAATCAGCCCCAGCATTTT. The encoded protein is CASRRTGGNQPQHF. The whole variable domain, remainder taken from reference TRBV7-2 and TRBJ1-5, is GAGVSQSPSNKVTEKGKDVELRCDPISGHTALYWYRQSLGQGLEFLIYFQGNSAPDKSGLPSDRFSAERTGGSVSTLTIQRTQQEDSAVYLCASRRTGGNQPQHFGDGTRLSIL.

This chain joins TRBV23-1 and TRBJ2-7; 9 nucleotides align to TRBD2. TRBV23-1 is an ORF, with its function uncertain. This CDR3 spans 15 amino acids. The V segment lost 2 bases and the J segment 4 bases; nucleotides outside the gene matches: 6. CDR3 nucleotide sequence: TGCGCCAGCAGTCAACCCCCGGGACTAGCTTACGAGCAGTACTTC. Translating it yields CASSQPPGLAYEQYF.

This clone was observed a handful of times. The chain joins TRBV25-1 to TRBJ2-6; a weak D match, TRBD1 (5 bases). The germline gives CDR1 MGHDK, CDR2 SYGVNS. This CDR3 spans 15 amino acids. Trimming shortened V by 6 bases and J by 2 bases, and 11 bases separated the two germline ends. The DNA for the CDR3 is TGTGCCAGCAGCAAGGACACTCCTGGGGCCAACGTCCTGACTTTC. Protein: CASSKDTPGANVLTF.

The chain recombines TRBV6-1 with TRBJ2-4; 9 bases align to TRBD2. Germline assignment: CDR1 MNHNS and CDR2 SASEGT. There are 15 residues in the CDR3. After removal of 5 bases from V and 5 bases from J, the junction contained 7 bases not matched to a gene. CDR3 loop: CASSFNAGGENIQYF. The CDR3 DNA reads TGTGCCAGCAGTTTTAATGCGGGAGGGGAAAACATTCAGTACTTC.

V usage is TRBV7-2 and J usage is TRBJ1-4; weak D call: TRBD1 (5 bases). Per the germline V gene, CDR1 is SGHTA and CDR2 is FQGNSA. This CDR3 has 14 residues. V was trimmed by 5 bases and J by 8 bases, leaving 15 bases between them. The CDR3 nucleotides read TGTGCCAGCAGCAGCCAGGGAGGGGTAGAAAAACTGTTTTTT. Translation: CASSSQGGVEKLFF.

The CDR3 DNA follows: TGTGCCAGCAGCGTAGCTACCCGGGGAGACTACGAGCAGTACTTC. It codes for CASSVATRGDYEQYF. V usage is TRBV9 and J usage is TRBJ2-7; weak D call: TRBD2 (5 bases). V lost 0 bases and J 3 bases, leaving 13 bases between the germline ends. Germline V gives CDR1 SGDLS, CDR2 YYNGEE. The CDR3 length is 15 residues. Supplemented by reference TRBV9 and TRBJ2-7, the full variable domain reads DSGVTQTPKHLITATGQRVTLRCSPRSGDLSVYWYQQSLDQGLQFLIQYYNGEERAKGNILERFSAQQFPDLHSELNLSSLELGDSALYFCASSVATRGDYEQYFGPGTRLTVT.

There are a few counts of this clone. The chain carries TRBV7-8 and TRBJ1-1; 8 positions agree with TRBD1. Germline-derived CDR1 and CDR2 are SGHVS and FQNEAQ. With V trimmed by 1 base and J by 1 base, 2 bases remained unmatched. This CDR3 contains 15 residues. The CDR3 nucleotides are TGTGCCAGCAGCTTAGTGCAGGGGGCGAACACTGAAGCTTTCTTT. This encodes CASSLVQGANTEAFF.

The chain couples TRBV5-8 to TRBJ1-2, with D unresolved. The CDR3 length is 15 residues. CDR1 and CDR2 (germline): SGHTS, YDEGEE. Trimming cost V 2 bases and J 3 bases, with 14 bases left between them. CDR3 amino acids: CASSFHPARHYGYTF. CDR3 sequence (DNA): TGTGCCAGCAGCTTCCACCCCGCGAGGCACTATGGCTACACCTTC.

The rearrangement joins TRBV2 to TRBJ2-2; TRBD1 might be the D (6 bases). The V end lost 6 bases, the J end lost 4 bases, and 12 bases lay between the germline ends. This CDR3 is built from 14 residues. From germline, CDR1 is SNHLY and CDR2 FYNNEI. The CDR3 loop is CASRGAATTGELFF. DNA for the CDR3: TGTGCCAGCAGGGGGGCAGCTACCACCGGGGAGCTGTTTTTT.

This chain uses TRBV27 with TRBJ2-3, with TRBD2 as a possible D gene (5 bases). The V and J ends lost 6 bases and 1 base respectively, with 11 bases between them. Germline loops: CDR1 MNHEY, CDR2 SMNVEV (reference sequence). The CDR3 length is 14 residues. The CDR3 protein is CASRALAGTDTQYF. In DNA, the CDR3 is TGTGCCAGCAGGGCCCTAGCTGGCACAGATACGCAGTATTTT.

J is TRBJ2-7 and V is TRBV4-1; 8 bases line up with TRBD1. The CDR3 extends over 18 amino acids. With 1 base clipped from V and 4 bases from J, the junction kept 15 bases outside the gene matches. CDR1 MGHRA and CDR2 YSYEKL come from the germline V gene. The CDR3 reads CASSQVGGRGLFSYEQYF. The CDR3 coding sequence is TGCGCCAGCAGCCAAGTGGGTGGCAGGGGGCTTTTCTCTTACGAGCAGTACTTC.

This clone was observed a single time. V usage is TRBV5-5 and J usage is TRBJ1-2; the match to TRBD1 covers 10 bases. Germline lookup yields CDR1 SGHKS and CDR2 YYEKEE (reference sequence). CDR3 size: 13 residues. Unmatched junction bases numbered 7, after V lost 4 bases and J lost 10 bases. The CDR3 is CASSPGGTGDYTF. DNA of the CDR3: TGTGCCAGCAGCCCCGGTGGGACAGGGGACTACACCTTC.

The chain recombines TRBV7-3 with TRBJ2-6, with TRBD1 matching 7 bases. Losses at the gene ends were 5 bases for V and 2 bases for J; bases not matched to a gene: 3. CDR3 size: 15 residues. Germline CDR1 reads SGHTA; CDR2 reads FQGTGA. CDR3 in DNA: TGTGCCAGCAGCCGACAGGGTGCTGGGGCCAACGTCCTGACTTTC. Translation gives CASSRQGAGANVLTF.

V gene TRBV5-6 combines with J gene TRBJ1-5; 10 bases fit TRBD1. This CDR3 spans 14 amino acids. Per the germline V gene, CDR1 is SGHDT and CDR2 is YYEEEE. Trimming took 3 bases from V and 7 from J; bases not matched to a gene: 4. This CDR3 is CASSSDRGRQPQHF. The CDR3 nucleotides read TGTGCCAGCAGCTCCGACAGGGGGCGGCAGCCCCAGCATTTT.

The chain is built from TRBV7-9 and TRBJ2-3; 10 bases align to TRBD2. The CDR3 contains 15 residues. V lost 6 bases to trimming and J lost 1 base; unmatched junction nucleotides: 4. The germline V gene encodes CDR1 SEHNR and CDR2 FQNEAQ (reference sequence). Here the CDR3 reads CASRSSGGGTDTQYF. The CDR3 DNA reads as TGTGCCAGCAGATCTAGCGGGGGTGGCACAGATACGCAGTATTTT.

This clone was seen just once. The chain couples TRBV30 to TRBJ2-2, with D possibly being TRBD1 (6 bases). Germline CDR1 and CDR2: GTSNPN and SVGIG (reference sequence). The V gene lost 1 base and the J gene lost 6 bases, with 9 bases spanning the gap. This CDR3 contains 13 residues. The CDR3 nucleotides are TGTGCCTGGAGTGCACAGGGAGCCGGGGAGCTGTTTTTT. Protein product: CAWSAQGAGELFF. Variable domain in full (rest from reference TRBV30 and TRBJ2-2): SQTIHQWPATLVQPVGSPLSLECTVEGTSNPNLYWYRQAAGRGLQLLFYSVGIGQISSEVPQNLSASRPQDRQFILSSKKLLLSDSGFYLCAWSAQGAGELFFGEGSRLTVL.